Below are 2 T cell receptor beta chains sequenced from a single sample in a study of cytomegalovirus exposure and HLA in healthy donors. PCR was performed using 60 Vbeta and 13 Jbeta primers. Profiling relied on immunoSEQ multiplex PCR, and the TCRdb table lists in-frame clones only, not all of them. The sample yields 150,000 or so clones, of which the top ten take up 1.5% to 2%. Material for sequencing was PBMCs. These receptors were taken from a woman between 45 and 60 years old in good health and CMV-seronegative.

The chain links TRBV4-2 to TRBJ1-1; the D gene is possibly TRBD1 (6 bases). CDR3 length equals 15 residues. Germline V gene lookup returns CDR1 LGHNA and CDR2 YNFKEQ. V was pared by 0 bases and J by 5 bases, with 13 bases between. The chain's CDR3 is CASSQDMGRGTEAFF. The CDR3, as DNA: TGTGCCAGCAGCCAAGATATGGGCAGGGGTACTGAAGCTTTCTTT.

V is TRBV19 and J is TRBJ2-5; 9 nucleotides agree with TRBD1. With V trimmed by 6 bases and J by 3 bases, 5 bases remained unmatched. CDR1 and CDR2 from the germline V gene are LNHDA and SQIVND (reference sequence). This CDR3 has 14 residues. The CDR3 sequence: CASSLGQGKETQYF. CDR3 DNA: TGTGCCAGTAGCCTGGGACAGGGAAAAGAGACCCAGTACTTC. The whole variable domain, remainder taken from reference TRBV19 and TRBJ2-5, is DGGITQSPKYLFRKEGQNVTLSCEQNLNHDAMYWYRQDPGQGLRLIYYSQIVNDFQKGDIAEGYSVSREKKESFPLTVTSAQKNPTAFYLCASSLGQGKETQYFGPGTRLLVL.